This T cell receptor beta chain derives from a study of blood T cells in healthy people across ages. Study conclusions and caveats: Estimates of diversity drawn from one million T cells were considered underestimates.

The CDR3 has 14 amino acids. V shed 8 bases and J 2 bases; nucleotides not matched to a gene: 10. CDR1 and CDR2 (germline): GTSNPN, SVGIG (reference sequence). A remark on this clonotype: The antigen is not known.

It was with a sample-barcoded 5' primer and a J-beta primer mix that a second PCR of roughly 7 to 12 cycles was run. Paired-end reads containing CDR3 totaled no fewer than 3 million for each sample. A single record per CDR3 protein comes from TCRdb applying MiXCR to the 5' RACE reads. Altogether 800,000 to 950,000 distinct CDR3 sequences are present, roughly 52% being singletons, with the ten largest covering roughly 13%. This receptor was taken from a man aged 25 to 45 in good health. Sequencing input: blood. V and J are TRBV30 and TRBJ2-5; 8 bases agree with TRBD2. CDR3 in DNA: TGTGCCCGGGGGGGCCAGACCATACAAGAGACCCAGTACTTC. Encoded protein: CARGGQTIQETQYF.